This passage covers 7 T cell receptor beta chains from one sample sequenced in a study of shared clonotypes between healthy human individuals. Generated by immunoSEQ multiplex PCR, the TCRdb table keeps only in-frame clones and is missing some. The repertoire has fewer than 200,000 clones, roughly 91% of them found once; the top ten carry 0.067%. The sequencing input was naive CD4+ T cells sorted from blood. The subset here: CD45RA+ positively selected. All receptors derive from a woman in her 30s in good health.

This clone was observed a few times. The CDR3 loop reads CASSLAGAGNTIYF. In nucleotides, the CDR3 is TGTGCCAGCAGCTTAGCAGGGGCTGGAAACACCATATATTTT. The V call is TRBV11-2, the J call TRBJ1-3, with D perhaps matching TRBD1 (6 bases). The CDR3 loop spans 14 amino acids. The germline V and J ends were trimmed by 1 base and 2 bases, with 6 bases remaining between them. Germline-derived CDR1 and CDR2 are SGHAT and FQNNGV.

Written as DNA, the CDR3 is TGTGCCAGCAAGGGGACTAGCGGGGGGTACGAGCAGTACTTC. Translated: CASKGTSGGYEQYF. The rearrangement uses TRBV2 and TRBJ2-7; TRBD2 matches at 15 bases. The CDR3 is 14 amino acids. The V segment lost 7 bases and the J segment 4 bases; nucleotides outside the gene matches: 2. Germline CDR1 is SNHLY and CDR2 is FYNNEI.

This chain links TRBV19 with TRBJ1-5, with a weak D call TRBD1 (5 bases). The CDR3 has 13 amino acids. The V and J ends lost 3 bases and 9 bases respectively, with 12 bases between them. Per germline, CDR1 LNHDA and CDR2 SQIVND (reference sequence). Here the CDR3 DNA reads TGTGCCAGTAGTATGCGGGGGGATCGGCCCCAGCATTTT. This encodes CASSMRGDRPQHF.

The chain uses TRBV30 and TRBJ1-2, with TRBD1 identical over 7 bases. V dropped 4 bases and J dropped 0; count of bases not matched to a gene: 8. The CDR3 consists of 15 residues. The germline V gene encodes CDR1 GTSNPN and CDR2 SVGIG (reference sequence). The CDR3 sequence is CAWKTTGLSNYGYTF. The CDR3 nucleotides read TGTGCCTGGAAGACGACAGGGTTATCTAACTATGGCTACACCTTC.

This chain links TRBV11-2 with TRBJ2-1; 12 bases align to TRBD2. The junction had 1 base not matched to a gene; V was cut back by 1 base and J by 6 bases. The CDR3 contains 15 residues. Germline-derived CDR1 and CDR2 are SGHAT and FQNNGV. CDR3 residues: CASSLGGLAGNEQFF. The CDR3 coding sequence is TGTGCCAGCAGCTTAGGGGGACTAGCGGGCAATGAGCAGTTCTTC.

The chain carries TRBV6-4 and TRBJ2-1; 10 bases are shared with TRBD1. V dropped 6 bases and J dropped 1; count of bases not matched to a gene: 3. CDR3 length: 15 residues. Germline V CDR1 and CDR2: MRHNA, SNTAGT. CDR3 residues: CASRGTGDSYNEQFF. As DNA, the CDR3 is TGTGCCAGCAGGGGGACAGGGGATTCCTACAATGAGCAGTTCTTC.

The count of this clone is one. The chain has TRBV27 and TRBJ1-2, with D maybe TRBD1 (6 bases). Trimming took 5 bases from V and 0 from J, leaving 22 bases between them. Germline lookup yields CDR1 MNHEY and CDR2 SMNVEV (reference sequence). The CDR3 consists of 18 residues. CDR3 nucleotides: TGTGCCAGCAGTCCCTCCGGGACACGGGTCGGGGCTAACTATGGCTACACCTTC. Its translation is CASSPSGTRVGANYGYTF.